The 10 T cell receptor beta chains below were found in one sample sequenced in a study of response to subunit inactivated influenza vaccine. TCRdb redid the calling of the RT-PCR reads with MiXCR, one entry per CDR3 protein. This repertoire shows roughly 710,000 distinct CDR3 sequences, 14% found once; its top ten account for 7.6%. Sequenced here: PBMCs from blood, sampled 14 to 15 days before vaccination. Receptors originate from a man aged 45-65 years who received an inactivated influenza vaccine.

This clonotype showed up just a few times. In DNA, the CDR3 is TGTGCCAGCAGCCGTTCCAGTTCTTCTAACTATGGCTACACCTTC. Translating gives CASSRSSSSNYGYTF. The chain employs TRBV11-2 and TRBJ1-2, with unresolved D. The CDR3 runs 15 residues. Trimming shortened V by 5 bases and J by 0 bases, and 13 bases separated the two germline ends. CDR1 is SGHAT and CDR2 is FQNNGV in the germline V gene.

This clonotype appeared a few times. This chain connects TRBV21-1 to TRBJ2-1; the table's D gene call, TRBD2, was not cross checked with the DNA. TRBV21-1 is described as a pseudogene. This CDR3 comprises 17 residues. CDR3 amino acids: CASSPRSPAGSHNEQFF. The DNA for the CDR3 is TGTGCCAGCAGCCCTCGGAGCCCAGCAGGGAGCCACAATGAGCAGTTCTTC.

The sample holds many counts of this clonotype. The rearrangement links TRBV20-1 to TRBJ2-7, with D hard to call. The CDR3 is made up of 12 amino acids. CDR1 DFQATT and CDR2 SNEGSKA come from the germline V gene (reference sequence). Deletions cut 0 bases from V and 6 bases from J, with 9 bases between. In nucleotides, the CDR3 is TGCAGTGCTAGAGATGGGTCTGCCGAGCAGTACTTC. Amino acid sequence: CSARDGSAEQYF.

This chain links TRBV20-1 with TRBJ2-2; D might be TRBD2 (6 bases). The germline V gene encodes CDR1 DFQATT and CDR2 SNEGSKA (reference sequence). The V end was cut by 5 bases, the J end by 4 bases, with 14 bases between. There are 14 residues in the CDR3. As DNA, the CDR3 is TGCAGTGCTGGAGGAGGGGCAGGCACCGGGGAGCTGTTTTTT. Amino acid sequence: CSAGGGAGTGELFF.

Concerning this clonotype itself: It may be a read error: a sequence one base away is much more abundant. The genes are TRBV5-6 and TRBJ2-1, with 9 bases lining up with TRBD2. J lost 15 bases, V lost 1 base, and 11 bases had no gene match. Germline V gene sequence: CDR1 SGHDT, CDR2 YYEEEE. The CDR3 is made up of 14 amino acids. CDR3 protein: CASSLRIAGEPLFF. The CDR3 DNA sequence: TGTGCCAGCAGCTTGAGGATAGCGGGGGAGCCGCTGTTCTTC.

This rearrangement joins TRBV12-3 or TRBV12-4 to TRBJ2-5, with 7 bases aligning to TRBD2. J lost 3 bases, V lost 4 bases, and 5 bases had no gene match. The CDR3 has 14 residues. CDR3: CASSSGLSEETQYF. CDR3 sequence (DNA): TGTGCCAGCAGTTCGGGACTATCTGAAGAGACCCAGTACTTC.

This clonotype showed up just a few times. The rearrangement uses TRBV29-1 and TRBJ1-5; TRBD1 matches at 7 bases. J lost 4 bases, V lost 6 bases, and 3 bases had no gene match. Per the germline V gene, CDR1 is SQVTM and CDR2 is ANQGSEA. This CDR3 comprises 12 residues. The CDR3 region is CSVRTGNQPQHF. Here the CDR3 DNA reads TGCAGCGTCAGGACAGGTAATCAGCCCCAGCATTTT.

Only a few counts were recorded for this clonotype. This chain links TRBV12-3 or TRBV12-4 with TRBJ1-5; TRBD1 might be the D (5 bases). The CDR3 spans 17 residues. Trimming cost V 3 bases and J 0 bases, with 15 bases left between them. The DNA for the CDR3 is TGTGCCAGCAGTTTTTCCGGGACTTGGCCTAGCAATCAGCCCCAGCATTTT. This codes for CASSFSGTWPSNQPQHF.

The chain recombines TRBV5-1 with TRBJ1-1; maybe TRBD1 (6 bases). This CDR3 is built from 15 residues. Trimming left V 4 bases short and J 1 base short, with 14 bases between. Germline loops: CDR1 SGHRS, CDR2 YFSETQ. The CDR3 region is CASSPDMGANTEAFF. In DNA, the CDR3 is TGCGCCAGCAGCCCGGACATGGGGGCGAACACTGAAGCTTTCTTT. The entire variable domain, with the rest obtained from reference TRBV5-1 and TRBJ1-1, is as follows: KAGVTQTPRYLIKTRGQQVTLSCSPISGHRSVSWYQQTPGQGLQFLFEYFSETQRNKGNFPGRFSGRQFSNSRSEMNVSTLELGDSALYLCASSPDMGANTEAFFGQGTRLTVV.

This clonotype was found many times. V and J are TRBV25-1 and TRBJ1-4; perhaps TRBD1 as D (5 bases). V shed 3 bases and J shed 7 bases, with 12 bases lying between them. The V gene's germline CDR1 is MGHDK and CDR2 SYGVNS. This CDR3 region has 14 residues. The CDR3 DNA follows: TGTGCCAGCAGTGACGGGGGGAGGGGTGAAAAACTGTTTTTT. This sequence encodes CASSDGGRGEKLFF.